This is a list of T cell receptor beta chains from one sample in a study of immune evolution from preneoplasia to lung adenocarcinoma. Data came from immunoSEQ multiplex PCR; TCRdb stores just in-frame clones and leaves some out. The sample lists about 5,500 clones; 60% to 80% were seen once. Material: FFPE adjacent normal lung tissue. These receptors all come from a person aged 80 or over with lung adenocarcinoma. Both conserved end residues are part of each CDR3. D genes are given only for firm matches. Expanded clones get a size class; other rows say once, few or many, or leave the size out.

CDR3 length	D gene	V gene	J gene	clone size	CDR3 protein	CDR3 DNA
15	TRBD2	TRBV28	TRBJ2-1	-	CASNPSGGQRDEQFF	TGTGCCAGCAACCCCAGCGGGGGCCAAAGGGATGAGCAGTTCTTC
16	TRBD2	TRBV19	TRBJ2-3	few	CASSTSSGGRTDTQYF	TGTGCCAGTAGTACTTCTAGCGGGGGCAGGACAGATACGCAGTATTTT
11	-	TRBV6-5	TRBJ1-5	once	CATADGSPQHF	TGTGCCACCGCGGACGGCTCGCCCCAGCATTTT
14	-	TRBV25-1	TRBJ2-3	-	CASSAGGVIDTQYF	TGTGCCAGCAGTGCCGGAGGGGTTATAGATACGCAGTATTTT
20	TRBD1	TRBV18	TRBJ2-6	few	CASSPPTTGTFYSGANVLTF	TGTGCCAGCTCACCACCTACGACAGGGACCTTTTACTCTGGGGCCAACGTCCTGACTTTC
15	TRBD1	TRBV6-5	TRBJ1-6	medium-sized	CASSYTTGSNSPLHF	TGTGCCAGCAGTTACACGACAGGGAGTAATTCACCCCTCCACTTT
17	-	TRBV11-3	TRBJ2-2	-	CASSLDPGGVYTGELFF	TGTGCCAGCAGCTTAGACCCCGGGGGAGTATACACCGGGGAGCTGTTTTTT
15	TRBD1	TRBV7-8	TRBJ2-2	few	CASSSGQGDTGELFF	TGTGCCAGCAGCTCGGGACAGGGGGACACCGGGGAGCTGTTTTTT
13	-	TRBV11-2	TRBJ1-1	-	CASSLARDTEAFF	TGTGCCAGCAGCTTAGCTAGGGACACTGAAGCTTTCTTT
15	-	TRBV4-3	TRBJ2-5	few	CASSHLTGAGETQYF	TGCGCCAGCAGCCATCTCACGGGGGCTGGGGAGACCCAGTACTTC
14	-	TRBV27	TRBJ1-2	-	CASSFRADSTGYTF	TGTGCCAGCAGTTTCAGGGCGGACTCGACGGGCTACACCTTC
14	TRBD1	TRBV7-8	TRBJ1-1	-	CASSLQGASTEAFF	TGTGCCAGCAGCCTCCAGGGGGCAAGCACTGAAGCTTTCTTT
11	-	TRBV20-1	TRBJ1-1	-	CSARRNTEAFF	TGCAGTGCTAGGCGGAACACTGAAGCTTTCTTT
14	-	TRBV4-1	TRBJ1-2	once	CASRGQGGRYGYTF	TGCGCCAGCAGGGGGCAGGGCGGGAGGTATGGCTACACCTTC
13	TRBD1	TRBV6-6	TRBJ1-6	-	CASSATGDSPLHF	TGTGCCAGCAGTGCCACAGGGGATTCACCCCTCCACTTT
18	TRBD2	TRBV28	TRBJ2-1	-	CASSFPRLGAGDYNEQFF	TGTGCCAGCAGTTTCCCCCGGTTAGGAGCGGGGGATTACAATGAGCAGTTCTTC
13	-	TRBV10-1	TRBJ1-6	-	CASSPWGLAPLHF	TGCGCCAGCAGTCCCTGGGGACTTGCACCCCTCCACTTT
16	TRBD2	TRBV4-2	TRBJ2-7	-	CASSPQTGTSAYEQYF	TGTGCCAGCAGCCCTCAGACCGGGACTAGCGCCTACGAGCAGTACTTC
15	TRBD1	TRBV19	TRBJ2-6	-	CASRKGQAGANVLTF	TGTGCCAGTAGAAAAGGACAGGCCGGGGCCAACGTCCTGACTTTC
12	-	TRBV7-3	TRBJ2-5	-	CASSDSGETQYF	TGTGCCAGCAGCGATTCAGGGGAGACCCAGTACTTC
15	-	TRBV19	TRBJ1-5	-	CASSMMQYSNQPQHF	TGTGCCAGTAGTATGATGCAATATAGCAATCAGCCCCAGCATTTT
13	TRBD1	TRBV29-1	TRBJ1-2	once	CSAGQGPNYGYTF	TGCAGCGCCGGACAGGGCCCCAACTATGGCTACACCTTC
16	-	TRBV4-1	TRBJ1-1	-	CASSQDATSVHTEAFF	TGCGCCAGCAGCCAAGACGCTACCTCGGTGCACACTGAAGCTTTCTTT
15	-	TRBV2	TRBJ1-5	few	CASSAQGQVNQPQHF	TGTGCCAGCAGTGCACAGGGACAAGTCAATCAGCCCCAGCATTTT
13	TRBD1	TRBV6-6	TRBJ1-2	-	CASSPTGEYGYTF	TGTGCCAGCAGTCCCACAGGGGAATATGGCTACACCTTC
16	TRBD2	TRBV7-2	TRBJ2-3	-	CASSLARGGRTDTQYF	TGTGCCAGCAGCTTAGCGCGGGGGGGGCGCACAGATACGCAGTATTTT
17	TRBD2	TRBV12-5	TRBJ2-5	medium-sized	CASGLFLAGGAGETQYF	TGTGCTAGTGGTTTGTTCCTAGCGGGGGGCGCAGGAGAGACCCAGTACTTC
15	-	TRBV6-5	TRBJ2-5	-	CASSARPGGGETQYF	TGTGCCAGCAGTGCCAGACCCGGGGGTGGAGAGACCCAGTACTTC
14	TRBD1	TRBV2	TRBJ2-5	once	CASSRDRGSETQYF	TGTGCCAGCAGTAGGGACAGGGGATCGGAGACCCAGTACTTC
14	-	TRBV27	TRBJ2-3	once	CASSSNRATDTQYF	TGTGCCAGCAGTTCCAATCGGGCCACAGATACGCAGTATTTT
14	-	TRBV6-4	TRBJ1-5	-	CASSEQDPNQPQHF	TGTGCCAGCAGTGAGCAAGATCCGAATCAGCCCCAGCATTTT
11	-	TRBV5-8	TRBJ2-7	-	CASSRSYEQYF	TGTGCCAGCAGCCGCTCCTACGAGCAGTACTTC
15	-	TRBV30	TRBJ1-1	-	CAWSVGGNVHTEAFF	TGTGCCTGGAGTGTCGGAGGGAACGTGCACACTGAAGCTTTCTTT
16	TRBD2	TRBV5-6	TRBJ2-5	-	CASSLLTGGGQETQYF	TGTGCCAGCAGCTTACTGACGGGAGGAGGGCAAGAGACCCAGTACTTC
15	TRBD2	TRBV2	TRBJ2-1	-	CASGMDGGSWNEQFF	TGTGCCAGTGGAATGGACGGGGGGTCTTGGAATGAGCAGTTCTTC
13	-	TRBV11-2	TRBJ2-2	-	CASSLGGSGELFF	TGTGCCAGCAGCTTGGGGGGATCCGGGGAGCTGTTTTTT
13	TRBD1	TRBV11-2	TRBJ1-5	-	CASSSTGGQPQHF	TGTGCCAGCAGCTCAACAGGGGGTCAGCCCCAGCATTTT
17	-	TRBV4-2	TRBJ1-2	-	CASSQELQGGLAYGYTF	TGTGCCAGCAGCCAGGAACTCCAAGGAGGTCTGGCCTATGGCTACACCTTC
14	-	TRBV29-1	TRBJ1-1	-	CSVEEQTMNTEAFF	TGCAGCGTTGAAGAACAGACGATGAACACTGAAGCTTTCTTT
16	-	TRBV7-3	TRBJ2-3	-	CASSLTGSGNTDTQYF	TGTGCCAGCAGCTTAACGGGTTCTGGAAACACAGATACGCAGTATTTT
14	TRBD1	TRBV19	TRBJ1-2	few	CASSTDRALYGYTF	TGTGCCAGTAGTACGGACAGGGCTCTATATGGCTACACCTTC
20	TRBD2	TRBV15	TRBJ2-4	-	CATSRESGSGGALAKNIQYF	TGTGCCACCAGCAGAGAGAGTGGTAGCGGGGGGGCGCTAGCCAAAAACATTCAGTACTTC
15	TRBD1	TRBV10-3	TRBJ2-2	-	CAISKGQTNTGELFF	TGTGCCATCAGTAAGGGACAGACGAACACCGGGGAGCTGTTTTTT
8	-	TRBV10-3	TRBJ1-1	medium-sized	CLVGEAFF	TGCTTGGTAGGTGAAGCTTTCTTT
17	-	TRBV29-1	TRBJ1-2	-	CSVEDGGLVGSDYGYTF	TGCAGCGTTGAAGATGGAGGTCTGGTGGGTTCCGACTATGGCTACACCTTC
15	TRBD1	TRBV28	TRBJ2-2	-	CASSSPGQGAGELFF	TGTGCCAGCAGTTCCCCGGGACAGGGGGCCGGGGAGCTGTTTTTT
13	-	TRBV19	TRBJ2-7	-	CASSIVEGFEQYF	TGTGCCAGTAGTATAGTTGAGGGGTTCGAGCAGTACTTC
17	TRBD2	TRBV7-9	TRBJ2-7	-	CASSPGLAGARSYEQYF	TGTGCCAGCAGCCCCGGACTAGCGGGGGCTAGATCCTACGAGCAGTACTTC
15	TRBD1	TRBV4-3	TRBJ1-5	-	CASSQDGQGNQPQHF	TGCGCCAGCAGCCAGGATGGACAGGGCAATCAGCCCCAGCATTTT
12	-	TRBV2	TRBJ1-2	-	CASSPRAYSYTF	TGTGCCAGCAGCCCCCGGGCATATAGCTACACCTTC
12	-	TRBV15	TRBJ1-1	-	CATSSQSTEAFF	TGTGCCACCAGCAGTCAGAGCACTGAAGCTTTCTTT
14	-	TRBV5-6	TRBJ1-4	-	CASSLAGFGEKLFF	TGTGCCAGCAGCTTGGCTGGGTTTGGTGAAAAACTGTTTTTT
15	TRBD2	TRBV10-3	TRBJ2-3	once	CAISVLAGGSDTQYF	TGTGCCATCAGTGTACTAGCGGGGGGGTCAGATACGCAGTATTTT
14	TRBD1	TRBV28	TRBJ2-7	-	CASMQGAFSYEQYF	TGTGCCAGTATGCAGGGGGCATTTTCCTACGAGCAGTACTTC
15	-	TRBV11-3	TRBJ1-1	-	CASSPSWTMNTEAFF	TGTGCCAGCAGCCCGAGTTGGACCATGAACACTGAAGCTTTCTTT
11	-	TRBV4-2	TRBJ2-1	-	CMGGGSGEQFF	TGTATGGGAGGAGGGAGCGGTGAGCAGTTCTTC
15	TRBD1	TRBV7-8	TRBJ1-2	-	CASSLNRGLDYGYTF	TGTGCCAGCAGCTTAAACAGGGGACTGGACTATGGCTACACCTTC
15	-	TRBV7-3	TRBJ2-1	medium-sized	CASSLTGDTYNEQFF	TGTGCCAGCAGCTTAACTGGGGATACCTACAATGAGCAGTTCTTC
14	TRBD1	TRBV11-1	TRBJ1-1	few	CASTSGQVGTEAFF	TGTGCCAGCACGTCCGGACAGGTCGGGACTGAAGCTTTCTTT